This is a list of T cell receptor beta chains from one sample in a study of blood T cells in healthy people across ages. TCRdb passed the 5' RACE reads through MiXCR, listing each CDR3 protein once. The data contain some 940,000 distinct CDR3 sequences, 25% to 35% of them singletons. This sample also appeared in a second study, on T cells of mothers and their children.

The sample comprised blood. The receptors were gathered from a woman aged 40 to 50 in good health. Each CDR3 is given without its conserved first and last residue. Fields, in order: CDR3 protein, V gene, J gene.

cdr3_aa: ASSYRQGGQPQH; v_call: TRBV7-2; j_call: TRBJ1-5
cdr3_aa: SARRLESEAF; v_call: TRBV20-1; j_call: TRBJ1-1
cdr3_aa: ASTFTGGSDQPQH; v_call: TRBV6-1; j_call: TRBJ1-5
cdr3_aa: ASSFRQSPNQPQH; v_call: TRBV12-3/TRBV12-4; j_call: TRBJ1-5
cdr3_aa: ASSLDLVPNQPQH; v_call: TRBV7-9; j_call: TRBJ1-5
cdr3_aa: ASSLDWDRRYEQY; v_call: TRBV5-1; j_call: TRBJ2-7
cdr3_aa: ASTPRDRGPDTQY; v_call: TRBV12-3/TRBV12-4; j_call: TRBJ2-3
cdr3_aa: ASSQDGQIDPYEQY; v_call: TRBV4-3; j_call: TRBJ2-7
cdr3_aa: AWVTGNTRGTQY; v_call: TRBV30; j_call: .
cdr3_aa: SARYFLGQGISGANVLT; v_call: TRBV20-1; j_call: TRBJ2-6
cdr3_aa: ASSNGESNQPQH; v_call: TRBV7-2; j_call: TRBJ1-5
cdr3_aa: SVPLQGAVNEQY; v_call: TRBV29-1; j_call: TRBJ2-7
cdr3_aa: ASSTNPGLSYNEQF; v_call: TRBV7-3; j_call: TRBJ2-1
cdr3_aa: ASSGSGTGGLHGYT; v_call: TRBV25-1; j_call: TRBJ1-2
cdr3_aa: AISGRDEQY; v_call: TRBV10-3; j_call: TRBJ2-7
cdr3_aa: ASSPRTEYGYT; v_call: TRBV18; j_call: TRBJ1-2
cdr3_aa: ASSLRGASTDTQY; v_call: TRBV7-9; j_call: TRBJ2-3
cdr3_aa: ASSQDRQGPNSYNSSLH; v_call: TRBV4-1; j_call: TRBJ1-6